This T cell receptor beta chain is from a study of shared clonotypes between healthy human individuals. Study-level points and caveats: Richness estimates generally favored naive over memory subsets. Clonotypes not shared had lower generation probabilities than those common to all four donors.

This clone was counted once. Its antigen remains unidentified. The method was immunoSEQ multiplex PCR; TCRdb's version includes in-frame clones alone and lacks a portion of them. The sample gives 550,000 to 700,000 clones, roughly 73% of which show up once; 1.5% to 2% is in the top ten. The sample consisted of memory CD4+ T cells sorted from blood. Subset defined: CD45RA-negative fraction. The receptor was derived from a woman aged 25 to 39 in good health.

The CDR3 DNA reads as TGCGCCAGCAGCCAGGAACTAGCGGGGGCCTACTACGAGCAGTACTTC. Translated, it gives CASSQELAGAYYEQYF. This sequence joins TRBV4-1 and TRBJ2-7; TRBD2 aligns across 11 bases. Germline V gene sequence: CDR1 MGHRA, CDR2 YSYEKL. CDR3 size: 16 residues. The J segment lost 3 bases and the V segment lost 3 bases, leaving 7 bases of the junction unmatched.